These 5 T cell receptor beta chains came from one sample sequenced in a study of blood T cell repertoires in COVID-19. Only in-frame clones appear in the TCRdb table, and some are missing; sequencing was by immunoSEQ multiplex PCR. The data contain under 75,000 clones, more than 80% of them singletons. Sequencing was carried out using peripheral blood. Receptor source: a man aged 30 to 45 with acute or convalescent COVID-19.

The chain couples TRBV30 to TRBJ2-3, with 9 bases that match TRBD1. V shed 5 bases, J shed 6 bases, and the junction held 9 bases outside the gene matches. The CDR3 consists of 14 residues. Germline lookup yields CDR1 GTSNPN and CDR2 SVGIG (reference sequence). This CDR3 is CAWALTGGRDTQYF. In DNA, the CDR3 is TGTGCCTGGGCCTTGACAGGGGGACGGGATACGCAGTATTTT.

This chain joins TRBV3-1 (or the pseudogene TRBV3-2) and TRBJ1-1, with a tentative D call TRBD1 (6 bases). From germline, CDR1 is LGHDT and CDR2 YNNKEL (reference sequence). Trimming removed 0 bases at V and 0 bases at J, with 20 bases between. The CDR3 has 19 amino acids. The CDR3 DNA is TGTGCCAGCAGCCAAGATCTGAGACAGGCATATTTCATGAACACTGAAGCTTTCTTT. Encoded protein: CASSQDLRQAYFMNTEAFF.

In the case of this clone: A read error may account for a junction end that differs from germline. The V and J genes are TRBV18 and TRBJ2-7, with D perhaps matching TRBD2 (6 bases). CDR1 is KGHSH, CDR2 LQKENI, per germline. The CDR3 spans 14 residues. In nucleotides, the CDR3 is TGTGTCAGCTCCGAAGGAGGGAACGAATACGAGCAGTACTTC. Translating it yields CVSSEGGNEYEQYF.

The rearrangement joins TRBV10-3 to TRBJ1-4; 8 bases agree with TRBD1. The ends lost 2 bases at V and 8 bases at J; junction bases unmatched: 7. The germline V gene encodes CDR1 ENHRY and CDR2 SYGVKD. The CDR3 totals 15 residues. The CDR3 loop is CAISEGQGAAEKLFF. CDR3 bases: TGTGCCATCAGTGAGGGCCAGGGGGCGGCGGAAAAACTGTTTTTT.

This chain uses TRBV18 with TRBJ1-1, with D tentatively TRBD1 (5 bases). V was pared by 0 bases and J by 1 base, with 9 bases between. This CDR3 spans 15 amino acids. Germline-derived CDR1 and CDR2 are KGHSH and LQKENI. This CDR3 is CASSPPGTPNTEAFF. In DNA form, the CDR3 reads TGTGCCAGCTCACCACCAGGGACTCCGAACACTGAAGCTTTCTTT. Full variable domain (outside the CDR3, taken from reference TRBV18 and TRBJ1-1): NAGVMQNPRHLVRRRGQEARLRCSPMKGHSHVYWYRQLPEEGLKFMVYLQKENIIDESGMPKERFSAEFPKEGPSILRIQQVVRGDSAAYFCASSPPGTPNTEAFFGQGTRLTVV.